This paragraph reports one T cell receptor beta chain. The data stem from a study of OX40 agonist ivuxolimab in advanced cancers. Measured with immunoSEQ multiplex PCR; TCRdb has only the in-frame clones, and not every one. The sample records over 65,000 clones, less than 85% being singletons. This CDR3 has 16 residues. Germline CDR1 and CDR2: KGHSH and LQKENI. V dropped 0 bases and J dropped 7; count of bases not matched to a gene: 8. The chain joins TRBV18 to TRBJ2-2; TRBD2 matches at 7 bases. The sequence was collected from an adult with an advanced solid tumor such as melanoma, head and neck, liver or kidney cancer. The specimen was CD4+ or CD8+ T cells sorted from blood, collected in a trial of the OX40 agonist ivuxolimab. In nucleotides, the CDR3 is TGTGCCAGCTCACCACCCCCGGGACTATCTCTCGGGGAGCTGTTTTTT. Translation gives CASSPPPGLSLGELFF.